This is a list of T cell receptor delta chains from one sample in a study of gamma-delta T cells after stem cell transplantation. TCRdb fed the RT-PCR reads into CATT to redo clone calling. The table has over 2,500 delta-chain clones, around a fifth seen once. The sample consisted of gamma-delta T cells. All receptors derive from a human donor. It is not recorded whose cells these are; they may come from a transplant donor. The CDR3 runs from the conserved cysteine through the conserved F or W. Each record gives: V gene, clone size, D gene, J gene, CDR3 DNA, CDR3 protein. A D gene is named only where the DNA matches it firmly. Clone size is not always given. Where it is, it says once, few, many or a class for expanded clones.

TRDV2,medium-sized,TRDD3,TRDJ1,TGTGCCTGTGACCCGTTACTGGGGTACACCGATAAACTCATCTTT,CACDPLLGYTDKLIF
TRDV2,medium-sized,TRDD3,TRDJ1,TGTGCCTGTGACACCTTAAGACAGCAACTGGGGGATAAAAACACCGATAAACTCATCTTT,CACDTLRQQLGDKNTDKLIF
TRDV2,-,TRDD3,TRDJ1,TGTGCCTGTGATGGGGTCGACTGGGGGATACAAAACACCGATAAACTCATCTTT,CACDGVDWGIQNTDKLIF
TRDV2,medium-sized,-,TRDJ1,TGTGCCTGTGACCAACTGAGGGCCGATAAACTCATCTTT,CACDQLRADKLIF
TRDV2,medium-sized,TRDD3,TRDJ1,TGTGCCTGTGAAAAACTGGGGGATACCGATAAACTCATCTTT,CACEKLGDTDKLIF
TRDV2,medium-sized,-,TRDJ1,TGTGCCTGTGACACGGTGGGGATCAGAGAAGAGCCCTCCGATAAACTCATCTTT,CACDTVGIREEPSDKLIF
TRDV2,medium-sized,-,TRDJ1,TGTGCCTGTGCACACCTACGGCTGGGTTCTACTCCGGACACCGATAAACTCATCTTT,CACAHLRLGSTPDTDKLIF
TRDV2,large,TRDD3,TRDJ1,TGTGCCTGTGACACAGTAGGAACTGGGGGACCGCCGTACACCGATAAACTCATCTTT,CACDTVGTGGPPYTDKLIF
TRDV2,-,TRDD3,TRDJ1,TGTGCCTGTGACACGGTTCTTCTGGGGGATCCACCGACCCCATACACCGATAAACTCATCTTT,CACDTVLLGDPPTPYTDKLIF
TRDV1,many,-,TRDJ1,TGTGCTCTTGGGGAAATCCACTCGTACACCGATAAACTCATCTTT,CALGEIHSYTDKLIF
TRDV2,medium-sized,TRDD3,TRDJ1,TGTGCCTGTGACACCGTGGGTGGGGGATTCACAAACACCGATAAACTCATCTTT,CACDTVGGGFTNTDKLIF
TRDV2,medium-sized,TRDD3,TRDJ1,TGTGCCTGTGACAATCTGGGGGAAACTTTGTACACCGATAAACTCATCTTT,CACDNLGETLYTDKLIF
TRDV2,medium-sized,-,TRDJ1,TGTGCCTGTGACACCGTCGGTACATCGACCCTGCTGTACACCGATAAACTCATCTTT,CACDTVGTSTLLYTDKLIF
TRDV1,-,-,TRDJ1,TGTGCTCTTGGGGAACTAAATGTACGGCCTACTCCCACTGGGAGACTCATCTTT,CALGELNVRPTPTGRLIF
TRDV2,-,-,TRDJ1,TGTGCCTGTGACAGGTTGGGGATTGTCGATAAGCTCATCTTT,CACDRLGIVDKLIF
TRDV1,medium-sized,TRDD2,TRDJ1,TGTGCTCTTGGGGCGTTTTACCTTCCTACCATGGTCCGGCATAAACTCATCTTT,CALGAFYLPTMVRHKLIF
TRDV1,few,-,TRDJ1,TGTGCTCTTGGGGAACTATCCCCCTCGCAGTACACCGATAAACTCATCTTT,CALGELSPSQYTDKLIF
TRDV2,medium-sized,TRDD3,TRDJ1,TGTGCCTGTGACACCGTTTCTTGGGGGACCCCCGATAAACTCATCTTT,CACDTVSWGTPDKLIF
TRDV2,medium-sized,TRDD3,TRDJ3,TGTGCCTGTGACAGGATGGGGGACCCTCGCTCCTGGGACACCCGACAGATGTTTTTC,CACDRMGDPRSWDTRQMFF